The 17 T cell receptor beta chains below were found in one sample sequenced in a study of response to subunit inactivated influenza vaccine. From the RT-PCR reads, TCRdb called clonotypes with MiXCR, one entry per CDR3 protein. The sample contains some 500,000 distinct CDR3 sequences, 16% of which appear only once. The sample in question was CD4+ T cells sorted from PBMCs, obtained less than 25 months after vaccination. The source is a man aged 45-69 years who received an inactivated influenza vaccine.

The J gene is TRBJ2-1, the V gene TRBV5-1, with D tentatively TRBD2 (6 bases). The ends were cut back, 7 bases at V and 8 bases at J, with 13 bases in the middle. The CDR3 is 12 amino acids. Germline lookup yields CDR1 SGHRS and CDR2 YFSETQ. DNA for the CDR3: TGCGCCAGCGCCCACGGCGGGGATGAGCAGTTCTTC. This codes for CASAHGGDEQFF.

This clonotype occurred a few times. The CDR3 is CASSQVPQGGDTGELFF. Written as DNA, the CDR3 is TGTGCCAGCAGCCAAGTGCCGCAGGGAGGGGACACCGGGGAGCTGTTTTTT. The gene calls are TRBV4-2 and TRBJ2-2; TRBD2 matches at 7 bases. The germline V gene encodes CDR1 LGHNA and CDR2 YNFKEQ. The CDR3 extends over 17 amino acids. J lost 3 bases, V lost 1 base, and 8 bases had no gene match.

The J gene is TRBJ1-5, the V gene TRBV20-1; 7 bases are a match to TRBD1. V dropped 1 base and J dropped 3; count of bases not matched to a gene: 3. Germline CDR1 and CDR2: DFQATT and SNEGSKA (reference sequence). CDR3 length equals 14 residues. CDR3 in amino acids: CSARVTGFNQPQHF. DNA of the CDR3: TGCAGTGCTAGAGTGACAGGGTTCAATCAGCCCCAGCATTTT.

Many counts were recorded for this clonotype. The V and J genes are TRBV4-3 and TRBJ2-2; D unclear. The germline V and J ends were trimmed by 1 base and 4 bases, with 7 bases remaining between them. The CDR3 length is 14 residues. CDR1 LGHNA and CDR2 YSLEER come from the germline V gene. CDR3 sequence: CASSQGPGTGELFF. For the CDR3, the DNA is TGCGCCAGCAGCCAAGGACCGGGCACCGGGGAGCTGTTTTTT.

The chain uses TRBV15 and TRBJ1-2; D possibly corresponds to TRBD1 (6 bases). Germline CDR1 LNHNV, CDR2 YYDKDF (reference sequence). The V end lost 0 bases, the J end lost 3 bases, and 17 bases lay between the germline ends. There are 17 residues in the CDR3. The CDR3 DNA reads TGTGCCACCAGCAGAGATGAGTGGAGGGGGAAGGACTATGGCTACACCTTC. It yields the protein CATSRDEWRGKDYGYTF.

There are a few counts of this clonotype. The chain joins TRBV2 to TRBJ1-1; D not certain. The germline gives CDR1 SNHLY, CDR2 FYNNEI. The CDR3 has 13 amino acids. V was shortened by 5 bases and J by 0 bases, with 7 bases between the two germline ends. CDR3 coding DNA: TGTGCCAGCAGTCTAAGCCTGAACACTGAAGCTTTCTTT. Its protein is CASSLSLNTEAFF.

CDR3 sequence: CASSAGGGTNTEAFF. The CDR3 nucleotides are TGCGCCAGCAGCGCGGGGGGCGGGACGAACACTGAAGCTTTCTTT. This sequence joins TRBV5-1 and TRBJ1-1, with D tentatively TRBD1 (6 bases). CDR1 is SGHRS and CDR2 is YFSETQ in the germline V gene. With 4 bases removed from V and 1 base from J, the gap between germline ends came to 14 bases. This CDR3 has 15 amino acids.

The chain couples TRBV28 to TRBJ2-3; 7 bases are shared with TRBD2. The CDR3 spans 15 residues. In germline, CDR1 is MDHEN, CDR2 SYDVKM. With V trimmed by 8 bases and J by 2 bases, 10 bases remained unmatched. Here the CDR3 reads CASFTGTTHTDTQYF. The CDR3, as DNA: TGTGCCAGCTTCACCGGGACTACCCACACAGATACGCAGTATTTT.

This clonotype has at least ten counts. The chain has TRBV20-1 and TRBJ2-7; TRBD1 matches 8 bases. This CDR3 contains 17 residues. J was trimmed by 5 bases and V by 0 bases; bases with no gene match: 15. CDR1 and CDR2 from the germline V gene are DFQATT and SNEGSKA (reference sequence). CDR3 protein: CSARDPGQGHFLDEQYF. Written as DNA, the CDR3 is TGCAGTGCTAGAGATCCTGGACAGGGACACTTTTTGGACGAGCAGTACTTC.

This clonotype was seen at least ten times. The rearrangement links TRBV12-3 or TRBV12-4 to TRBJ1-5; 9 nucleotides agree with TRBD1. Trimming removed 6 bases from V and 6 bases from J; junction bases left unmatched: 9. The length of the CDR3 is 15 residues. CDR3 protein: CASSPGQGRGQPQHF. DNA for the CDR3: TGTGCCAGCAGCCCTGGACAGGGGAGGGGTCAGCCCCAGCATTTT.

The rearrangement uses TRBV20-1 and TRBJ1-1, with 10 positions matching TRBD1. In germline, CDR1 is DFQATT, CDR2 SNEGSKA (reference sequence). There are 12 residues in the CDR3. As DNA, the CDR3 is TGCAGGGTACCGGGACAGGGGTATGAAGCTTTCTTT. Its translation: CRVPGQGYEAFF.

The chain is built from TRBV5-8 and TRBJ1-6, with unresolved D. This CDR3 has 15 amino acids. From germline, CDR1 is SGHTS and CDR2 YDEGEE. V was trimmed by 0 bases and J by 9 bases, leaving 13 bases between them. In DNA form, the CDR3 reads TGTGCCAGCAGCTTGGGTGCGTCTGTCCCTTCACCCCTCCACTTT. Its protein is CASSLGASVPSPLHF.

Points on this clonotype: Relative to the germline gene, one junction end is altered; a read error may explain this. The chain has TRBV7-2 and TRBJ2-1; 10 bases are a match to TRBD2. The length of the CDR3 is 16 residues. Germline V gives CDR1 SGHTA, CDR2 FQGNSA. CDR3 DNA: TGTGCCAGCAGCGTAGCCGGGACTAGCGCTTACAATGAGCAGTTCTTC. This codes for CASSVAGTSAYNEQFF.

This chain joins TRBV7-9 and TRBJ2-7; TRBD2 agrees at 10 bases. With 4 bases clipped from V and 0 bases from J, the junction kept 6 bases outside the gene matches. The V gene's germline CDR1 is SEHNR and CDR2 FQNEAQ (reference sequence). This CDR3 has 16 residues. CDR3: CASSYPGLASSYEQYF. The CDR3 DNA reads TGTGCCAGCAGCTATCCGGGACTAGCGAGCTCCTACGAGCAGTACTTC.

This clonotype came up a few times. The J gene is TRBJ2-6, the V gene TRBV20-1, with D maybe TRBD1 (5 bases). Trimming stripped 4 bases from V and 0 bases from J, with 19 bases between. This CDR3 region has 18 residues. In germline, CDR1 is DFQATT, CDR2 SNEGSKA (reference sequence). CDR3 in DNA: TGCAGTGCTACCAGTATCAGGGCCTATTCCTCTGGGGCCAACGTCCTGACTTTC. The encoded protein is CSATSIRAYSSGANVLTF.

The chain links TRBV18 to TRBJ2-7; possible D gene TRBD1, 5 bases. Germline CDR1 is KGHSH and CDR2 is LQKENI. The CDR3 is made up of 14 amino acids. V was trimmed by 3 bases and J by 2 bases, leaving 11 bases between them. The CDR3 DNA follows: TGTGCCAGCTCACCGATACAGGCTGCCTACGAGCAGTACTTC. Protein: CASSPIQAAYEQYF.

This clonotype was seen a single time. V is TRBV9 and J is TRBJ2-1, with 8 bases fitting TRBD2. This CDR3 contains 16 residues. The ends lost 0 bases at V and 4 bases at J; junction bases unmatched: 6. Germline values: CDR1 SGDLS, CDR2 YYNGEE. The CDR3 loop reads CASSVVGTSGYNEQFF. The CDR3 DNA follows: TGTGCCAGCAGCGTAGTAGGAACTAGCGGATACAATGAGCAGTTCTTC.